The present TCR beta chain was sequenced within a study of human T cells and chemical hapten exposure. Study in general: Alopecia areata, totalis or universalis affected patients who were mostly female. The study's findings and limits: Alopecia in the donors means their immune response may deviate from healthy people's.

This clonotype came up many times. What it binds is unknown. Time point reported: pre-sensitization, week 0. Treatment indicated: therapeutic diphenylcyclopropenone sensitization with weekly scalp DPC. TCRdb reprocessed the RACE reads via MiXCR and lists one record per CDR3 protein. The data contain about 110,000 distinct CDR3 sequences, approximately 12% of them seen just once; the ten biggest clones take up 1.5% to 2%. This CDR3 comprises 14 residues. Trimming removed 5 bases from V and 4 bases from J, with 12 bases in between. Germline V gene lookup returns CDR1 MNHEY and CDR2 SVGEGT. This sequence was found in a woman between 50 and 59 years old with alopecia areata. Some clones in this sample may be carry-over from other donors' samples. Sequences were derived from whole blood, sampled in connection with sensitization to the hapten diphenylcyclopropenone (DPC). The rearrangement uses TRBV6-2 or TRBV6-3 and TRBJ2-1, with a possible D match to TRBD2 (6 bases). CDR3 in DNA: TGTGCCAGCAGTCACGGGGGACGGTACAATGAGCAGTTCTTC. It encodes CASSHGGRYNEQFF.